This is a list of T cell receptor beta chains from one sample in a study of cytomegalovirus exposure and HLA in healthy donors. Assay used: immunoSEQ multiplex PCR; TCRdb lists only in-frame clones, some missing. This table holds roughly 89,000 clones, 81% found once. The sequencing sample was made of PBMCs. The receptor set was obtained from a woman younger than 45 in good health and CMV-seronegative. Each CDR3 is given with its conserved first and last residue. The D gene is left open where the match is weak. Size is stated for part of the rows, as once, few or many counts, or as a class when the clone is expanded.

TRBV28	-	TRBD1	TRBJ1-1	CASSLTGVNTEAFF	TGTGCCAGCAGTTTGACAGGGGTGAACACTGAAGCTTTCTTT
TRBV15	-	-	TRBJ1-3	CATSSATGAGNTIYF	TGTGCCACCAGCAGCGCCACGGGGGCTGGAAACACCATATATTTT
TRBV11-2	-	-	TRBJ1-4	CASSLGQSPNEKLFF	TGTGCCAGCAGCTTAGGGCAGTCTCCTAATGAAAAACTGTTTTTT
TRBV18	-	TRBD1	TRBJ1-5	CASSRDREGDQPQHF	TGTGCCAGCTCACGGGACAGGGAAGGCGATCAGCCCCAGCATTTT
TRBV28	-	-	TRBJ2-5	CASSRDSASQETQYF	TGTGCCAGCAGTCGCGACAGCGCTTCCCAAGAGACCCAGTACTTC
TRBV5-6	-	-	TRBJ2-3	CASSLGQAGTQYF	TGTGCCAGCAGCTTGGGGCAGGCGGGTACGCAGTATTTT
TRBV5-1	-	TRBD2	TRBJ2-1	CASRLAGTPNEQFF	TGCGCCAGCAGACTAGCGGGCACCCCCAATGAGCAGTTCTTC
TRBV5-1	-	TRBD1	TRBJ2-3	CASSLLTGADRDTQYF	TGCGCCAGCAGCCTACTAACAGGGGCGGACAGGGATACGCAGTATTTT
TRBV5-4	-	TRBD1	TRBJ2-7	CASSPSGQASSYEQYF	TGTGCCAGCAGCCCTTCGGGACAGGCCAGCTCCTACGAGCAGTACTTC
TRBV6-6	-	-	TRBJ1-1	CASNNGGAQAFF	TGTGCCAGCAACAACGGGGGGGCCCAAGCTTTCTTT
TRBV7-2	-	-	TRBJ1-1	CASSSGGGVRSFF	TGTGCCAGCAGCTCGGGGGGTGGGGTTAGGAGTTTCTTT
TRBV10-3	once	TRBD2	TRBJ2-3	CAAGLAGDTDTQYF	TGTGCCGCGGGACTAGCGGGGGACACAGATACGCAGTATTTT
TRBV19	-	TRBD2	TRBJ2-5	CASSILAGQETQYF	TGTGCCAGTAGTATACTAGCGGGTCAAGAGACCCAGTACTTC
TRBV1	once	-	TRBJ2-7	CTSSPQGYEQYF	TGCACCAGCAGCCCTCAGGGGTACGAGCAGTACTTC
TRBV27	few	-	TRBJ2-7	CASSLSGGAVMYEQYF	TGTGCCAGCAGTTTATCAGGGGGGGCGGTTATGTACGAGCAGTACTTC
TRBV19	-	-	TRBJ1-1	CASSLAGINTEAFF	TGTGCCAGTAGCCTAGCGGGTATTAACACTGAAGCTTTCTTT
TRBV6-5	few	-	TRBJ1-6	CASSFSGGGGSPLHF	TGTGCCAGCAGTTTTTCTGGCGGGGGGGGATCACCCCTCCACTTT
TRBV29-1	-	TRBD2	TRBJ2-2	CSVSGSSTGTGELFF	TGCAGCGTTAGCGGGAGCTCGACTGGCACCGGGGAGCTGTTTTTT
TRBV6-5	-	-	TRBJ2-5	CASSFPGAETQYF	TGTGCCAGCAGTTTCCCAGGGGCGGAGACCCAGTACTTC
TRBV6-1	few	-	TRBJ2-5	CASSHTRGEGTQYF	TGTGCCAGCAGCCACACTAGAGGTGAAGGGACCCAGTACTTC
TRBV9	-	-	TRBJ2-7	CASSRADFSYEQYF	TGTGCCAGCAGCCGGGCGGACTTCTCCTACGAGCAGTACTTC
TRBV7-3	-	TRBD2	TRBJ2-7	CASSLGGRVNEQYF	TGTGCCAGCAGCTTAGGCGGGAGGGTGAACGAGCAGTACTTC
TRBV5-5	-	-	TRBJ2-1	CASESLSTYNEQFF	TGTGCCAGCGAATCACTGAGCACCTACAATGAGCAGTTCTTC
TRBV7-9	-	TRBD2	TRBJ2-5	CASSGTSYETQYF	TGTGCCAGCAGCGGGACTAGCTATGAGACCCAGTACTTC
TRBV6-5	-	TRBD1	TRBJ2-5	CASSSDRAAQETQYF	TGTGCCAGCAGCTCGGACAGGGCGGCCCAAGAGACCCAGTACTTC
TRBV30	-	-	TRBJ2-4	CAWSPQGGAIQYF	TGTGCCTGGAGTCCCCAGGGGGGCGCCATTCAGTACTTC
TRBV7-3	-	-	TRBJ2-3	CASSLGQVDADTQYF	TGTGCCAGCAGCTTGGGGCAGGTTGACGCAGATACGCAGTATTTT
TRBV5-1	few	TRBD1	TRBJ2-7	CASSLEAGGYYEQYF	TGCGCCAGCAGCTTGGAGGCAGGGGGCTACTACGAGCAGTACTTC
TRBV11-2	-	TRBD2	TRBJ2-5	CASSSAGELAGGGQETQYF	TGTGCCAGCAGCTCCGCAGGGGAGCTAGCGGGGGGAGGGCAAGAGACCCAGTACTTC
TRBV5-1	once	TRBD2	TRBJ2-4	CASSLAGLAGVRLAKNIQYF	TGCGCCAGCAGCTTGGCGGGACTAGCCGGGGTTCGCCTAGCCAAAAACATTCAGTACTTC
TRBV12-2	-	-	TRBJ2-3	CASRLAIGTGLYALQDTQYF	TGTGCAAGTCGCTTAGCTATTGGGACAGGGCTGTATGCCCTCCAAGATACGCAGTATTTT
TRBV11-3	-	TRBD1	TRBJ2-2	CASSVGQGAGTGELFF	TGTGCCAGCAGCGTTGGACAGGGGGCAGGCACCGGGGAGCTGTTTTTT
TRBV30	-	TRBD1	TRBJ2-2	CAWDPRDSGTGELFF	TGTGCCTGGGACCCCCGGGACAGCGGTACCGGGGAGCTGTTTTTT
TRBV21-1	-	-	TRBJ2-2	CASSKTSGSPNTGELFF	TGTGCCAGCAGCAAGACTAGCGGGAGCCCGAACACCGGGGAGCTGTTTTTT
TRBV7-9	few	-	TRBJ1-2	CASREGALSPYGYTF	TGTGCCAGCAGGGAGGGCGCCCTCAGCCCCTATGGCTACACCTTC
TRBV5-5	once	TRBD2	TRBJ2-7	CASSWGGGTYEQYF	TGTGCCAGCAGCTGGGGCGGGGGAACCTACGAGCAGTACTTC
TRBV27	-	TRBD2	TRBJ2-1	CASSQLAGGSYNEQFF	TGTGCCAGCAGTCAGCTAGCGGGAGGTTCGTACAATGAGCAGTTCTTC
TRBV28	few	TRBD2	TRBJ2-1	CASSLLGSSGPLLGPDEQFF	TGTGCCAGCAGTTTATTGGGGTCTAGCGGACCCCTCCTTGGCCCGGATGAGCAGTTCTTC
TRBV9	-	-	TRBJ1-2	CASSVADYGYTF	TGTGCCAGCAGCGTAGCTGACTATGGCTACACCTTC
TRBV19	few	-	TRBJ1-5	CASSIRAAGGNQPQHF	TGTGCCAGTAGTATCCGGGCTGCCGGGGGCAATCAGCCCCAGCATTTT
TRBV4-2	-	-	TRBJ1-1	CASSQASTEAFF	TGTGCCAGCAGCCAAGCCTCTACTGAAGCTTTCTTT
TRBV10-2	-	-	TRBJ2-7	CASKYRQDQTYEQYF	TGCGCCAGCAAATACCGACAGGACCAGACCTACGAGCAGTACTTC
TRBV6-6	-	-	TRBJ2-2	CASSPGRGFGELFF	TGTGCCAGCAGCCCGGGCAGGGGTTTCGGGGAGCTGTTTTTT
TRBV11-2	few	-	TRBJ1-1	CASSLDGGAGNTEAFF	TGTGCCAGCAGCTTAGATGGGGGGGCAGGGAACACTGAAGCTTTCTTT
TRBV28	-	TRBD1	TRBJ1-4	CASSSGGYNEKLFF	TGTGCCAGCAGTTCAGGGGGTTATAATGAAAAACTGTTTTTT
TRBV5-8	-	TRBD2	TRBJ2-7	CASSLRLAGSSYEQYF	TGTGCCAGCAGCTTGAGGTTAGCGGGTAGCTCCTACGAGCAGTACTTC
TRBV27	-	-	TRBJ2-2	CASSPDTNTGELFF	TGTGCCAGCAGCCCAGACACCAACACCGGGGAGCTGTTTTTT
TRBV11-2	-	-	TRBJ1-1	CASSLDHSNTEAFF	TGTGCCAGCAGCTTAGACCACAGCAACACTGAAGCTTTCTTT
TRBV9	-	TRBD2	TRBJ2-1	CASNLAGGPINEQFF	TGTGCCAGCAACCTAGCGGGAGGGCCAATCAATGAGCAGTTCTTC
TRBV30	-	-	TRBJ1-1	CAWSDWNTEAFF	TGTGCCTGGAGCGACTGGAACACTGAAGCTTTCTTT
TRBV15	-	-	TRBJ2-3	CATSRDSGTQYF	TGTGCCACCAGCAGAGATTCGGGTACGCAGTATTTT
TRBV21-1	-	-	TRBJ2-7	CASNSTRVSTEQYF	TGTGCCAGCAACTCGACTCGTGTATCTACGGAGCAGTACTTC
TRBV6-5	-	-	TRBJ1-5	CASSSIYREGQPQHF	TGTGCCAGCAGTTCCATCTACAGGGAAGGCCAGCCCCAGCATTTT
TRBV4-2	-	TRBD1	TRBJ2-7	CASSQDVQGQGSEQYF	TGTGCCAGCAGCCAAGATGTGCAGGGACAGGGTTCCGAGCAGTACTTC
TRBV7-2	-	-	TRBJ2-3	CASSLGADTQYF	TGTGCCAGCAGCTTAGGGGCTGATACGCAGTATTTT